This TCR beta chain was recovered during a study of T cells expressing NK-cell markers. Looking at the study overall: Seven of the eight sequenced donors were classified as HCMV-seropositive, and one was classified as seronegative. Study observations and caveats: More than 5 donors carried dominant NKG2C+ clonotypes that made up 1.0-7.0% of their CD8+ T cells. No clear determination of HCMV specificity was made for expanded NKG2C+ T cell clones.

What made the TCR beta cDNA was 5'RACE template switching with UMIs. TCRdb derives one entry per CDR3 protein from the 5' RACE reads, leaving out DNA. In total, the table holds around 470,000 distinct CDR3 sequences. To note about this clonotype: Its antigen remains unidentified.

Germline V gives CDR1 SQVTM, CDR2 ANQGSEA. CDR3 length: 13 residues. This sequence joins TRBV29-1 and TRBJ2-6. Sequencing used blood T cells: a sorted CD56 or NKG2C T cell subset, CD4+ or CD8+ T cells, or bulk PBMC T cells (not recorded which). The sequence was collected from a woman in her 50s in good health. This CDR3 is CSVEDQGANVLTF.